This T cell receptor (beta chain) was captured in a study of cytomegalovirus exposure and HLA in healthy donors. 13 Jbeta primers and 60 Vbeta primers were used for the PCR. Authors' analysis steps: In a later analysis, of tens of millions of unique beta chains, about 11 million appeared in at least two donors. Assay used: immunoSEQ multiplex PCR; TCRdb lists only in-frame clones, some missing. Clonal size and the V and J genes are those of that table, whereas D and trimming came from the DNA. The sample has 77,000 or so clones, over 70% seen once. In regard to this clone: Its antigen remains unknown.

Regarding the study as a whole: According to a later analysis, most TCR beta chains associated with CMV appeared HLA-restricted. The Asian-associated ancestry cluster reportedly had fewer N-insertions than the 666-donor mean in a later analysis.

V lost 0 bases to trimming and J lost 4 bases; unmatched junction nucleotides: 1. CDR1 is SGHTS, CDR2 YDEGEE, per germline. The CDR3 is 14 amino acids. The chain couples TRBV5-8 to TRBJ1-2; 9 nucleotides agree with TRBD1. The source material was PBMCs. This receptor was taken from a woman in her thirties or forties in good health and CMV-seronegative. The CDR3 nucleotides are TGTGCCAGCAGCTTGGAGGGACAGGGCTATGGCTACACCTTC. As protein: CASSLEGQGYGYTF.